The 32 T cell receptor beta chains listed next were all sequenced from one sample in a study of post-analysis software for immune sequencing data. Study conclusions and caveats: Five TRBV segments, including TRBV5-6, TRBV5-1 and TRBV20-1, were more frequent in patients than controls.

No cognate antigen is known for these TCRs. Tagging with unique molecular identifiers was a feature of the TCR beta cDNA libraries. TCRdb used MiXCR to reprocess the PCR reads, holding one entry per CDR3 protein. This table has about 770,000 distinct CDR3 sequences, just over 45% appearing once. The sequencing input was blood. These receptors came from a girl aged 10-17 years with multiple sclerosis.

This sequence joins TRBV7-9 and TRBJ2-1; D not certain. Germline V gene lookup returns CDR1 SEHNR and CDR2 FQNEAQ (reference sequence). This CDR3 spans 17 amino acids. V lost 5 bases and J 5 bases, leaving 22 bases between the germline ends. The CDR3 loop reads CASSGRIGQQRDNEQFF. CDR3 coding DNA: TGTGCCAGCAGCGGCCGAATTGGCCAGCAACGGGACAATGAGCAGTTCTTC.

The J gene is TRBJ1-1, the V gene TRBV29-1; possibly TRBD1 for D (6 bases). CDR1 and CDR2 (germline): SQVTM, ANQGSEA. The CDR3 consists of 13 residues. Between the trimmed V and J ends, which lost 7 bases and 1 base, there was a span of 13 bases. The CDR3 is CSAGRGSNTEAFF. The CDR3 DNA follows: TGCAGCGCCGGCAGGGGATCGAACACTGAAGCTTTCTTT.

CDR3: CASSLLTGSYGYTF. CDR3 nucleotide sequence: TGTGCCAGCAGTTTACTTACAGGGAGCTATGGCTACACCTTC. The genes are TRBV12-3 or TRBV12-4 and TRBJ1-2, with a tentative D call TRBD1 (6 bases). The CDR3 is 14 residues long. The germline V and J ends were trimmed by 2 bases and 4 bases, with 11 bases remaining between them.

Many counts were recorded for this clonotype. This chain connects TRBV12-3 or TRBV12-4 to TRBJ2-7; TRBD2 aligns across 8 bases. The CDR3 totals 14 residues. J was trimmed by 7 bases and V by 1 base; bases with no gene match: 6. The CDR3 reads CASSLGGTSSEQYF. In nucleotides, the CDR3 is TGTGCCAGCAGTTTAGGTGGGACTAGTTCGGAGCAGTACTTC.

The V call is TRBV2, the J call TRBJ1-5; 7 positions agree with TRBD1. Germline-derived CDR1 and CDR2 are SNHLY and FYNNEI. V was clipped by 5 bases and J by 1 base; unmatched bases: 17. The CDR3 has 19 residues. This CDR3 reads CASSTITGQISTSNQPQHF. DNA for the CDR3: TGTGCCAGCAGTACCATTACGGGACAGATTTCCACCAGCAATCAGCCCCAGCATTTT.

The chain employs TRBV4-2 and TRBJ2-1, with TRBD1 identical over 7 bases. After removal of 1 base from V and 6 bases from J, the junction contained 3 bases not matched to a gene. Germline-derived CDR1 and CDR2 are LGHNA and YNFKEQ. CDR3 size: 14 residues. The CDR3 region has the DNA TGTGCCAGCAGCCAAGCCGGACAGGCCAATGAGCAGTTCTTC. Its protein is CASSQAGQANEQFF.

This chain joins TRBV5-1 and TRBJ1-1; D is ambiguous. The CDR3 contains 14 residues. V was trimmed by 2 bases and J by 1 base, leaving 9 bases between them. Germline CDR1 SGHRS, CDR2 YFSETQ. In DNA form, the CDR3 reads TGCGCCAGCAGCTTCCATCCTTCGAACACTGAAGCTTTCTTT. This codes for CASSFHPSNTEAFF.

The chain employs TRBV20-1 and TRBJ2-7; D call uncertain. The CDR3 extends over 13 amino acids. The germline CDR1 and CDR2 sequences are DFQATT and SNEGSKA (reference sequence). V lost 2 bases, J lost 2 bases, and 10 bases lay in between. The CDR3 here is CSARWRSPYEQYF. CDR3 coding DNA: TGCAGTGCTAGATGGCGTTCCCCCTACGAGCAGTACTTC.

The chain recombines TRBV15 with TRBJ2-3; D is uncertain. The CDR3 runs to 15 residues. The V gene lost 5 bases and the J gene lost 0 bases, with 12 bases spanning the gap. Germline CDR1 and CDR2: LNHNV and YYDKDF (reference sequence). The CDR3 bases are TGTGCCACCAGCGACGGTACCACTAGCACAGATACGCAGTATTTT. It translates to CATSDGTTSTDTQYF.

The rearrangement uses TRBV10-3 and TRBJ1-1; 7 positions agree with TRBD1. The V and J ends lost 6 bases and 1 base, in that order; junction bases with no gene match: 8. Looked up from germline, CDR1 is ENHRY and CDR2 is SYGVKD. The CDR3 is made up of 15 amino acids. CDR3 in DNA: TGTGCCATCAGAAGGGAGGGACAGAAGAACACTGAAGCTTTCTTT. Protein: CAIRREGQKNTEAFF.

The chain carries TRBV28 and TRBJ2-3; a weak D match, TRBD2 (6 bases). Germline values: CDR1 MDHEN, CDR2 SYDVKM. Trimming removed 10 bases from V and 3 bases from J, with 17 bases in between. The CDR3 has 14 amino acids. CDR3 coding DNA: TGTGCCACCCTAACGGGGGATCTGACAGATACGCAGTATTTT. This encodes CATLTGDLTDTQYF.

The chain is built from TRBV4-2 and TRBJ2-5, with D perhaps TRBD2 (6 bases). Near its end, the DNA agrees better with TRBJ2-1, so the J call may be wrong. This CDR3 has 16 residues. Germline values: CDR1 LGHNA, CDR2 YNFKEQ. CDR3 region: CASSQDYWVREEPQFF. CDR3 coding DNA: TGTGCCAGCAGCCAAGATTATTGGGTGCGGGAAGAACCCCAGTTCTTC.

The gene calls are TRBV7-2 and TRBJ2-3; perhaps D is TRBD1 or TRBD2 (5 bases each). The CDR3 totals 16 residues. Germline V gene lookup returns CDR1 SGHTA and CDR2 FQGNSA. Trimming took 3 bases from V and 0 from J, leaving 13 bases between them. DNA of the CDR3: TGTGCCAGCAGCTTGAGGGGCGGGTATAGCACAGATACGCAGTATTTT. This translates into CASSLRGGYSTDTQYF.

V is TRBV27 and J is TRBJ1-4; D gene unclear. Trimming took 6 bases from V and 5 from J, leaving 13 bases between them. Germline CDR1 is MNHEY and CDR2 is SMNVEV (reference sequence). This CDR3 comprises 14 residues. In DNA, the CDR3 is TGTGCCAGCAGCCTTACCCCGGGCAATGAAAAACTGTTTTTT. Amino acid sequence: CASSLTPGNEKLFF.

In its sample, this clonotype was seen a few times. This rearrangement joins TRBV20-1 to TRBJ2-7; 15 bases map to TRBD2. This CDR3 is 15 amino acids long. Looked up from germline, CDR1 is DFQATT and CDR2 is SNEGSKA (reference sequence). V was pared by 2 bases and J by 4 bases, with 3 bases of the junction left unmatched. The CDR3 DNA reads as TGCAGTGCTAGACCAGGGACTAGCGGGAGGTACGAGCAGTACTTC. Its translation: CSARPGTSGRYEQYF.

This clonotype was recorded a few times. The chain couples TRBV6-5 to TRBJ2-5, with D perhaps TRBD2 (5 bases). This CDR3 spans 15 amino acids. Germline V gene sequence: CDR1 MNHEY, CDR2 SVGAGI. The germline V and J ends were trimmed by 7 bases and 11 bases, with 26 bases remaining between them. The CDR3 spells CASTSTQSGVWEQYF. DNA of the CDR3: TGTGCCAGCACTTCGACCCAAAGCGGTGTGTGGGAGCAGTACTTC.

The V gene is TRBV7-9, the J gene TRBJ2-3; D gene ambiguous. The germline V gene encodes CDR1 SEHNR and CDR2 FQNEAQ (reference sequence). V shed 0 bases and J shed 14 bases, with 15 bases lying between them. This CDR3 region has 13 residues. The DNA for the CDR3 is TGTGCCAGCAGCTTAGCGCAACCCGCGTCAAGGTATTTT. Amino acids: CASSLAQPASRYF. The full variable domain, completed using reference TRBV7-9 and TRBJ2-3, is DTGVSQNPRHKITKRGQNVTFRCDPISEHNRLYWYRQTLGQGPEFLTYFQNEAQLEKSRLLSDRFSAERPKGSFSTLEIQRTEQGDSAMYLCASSLAQPASRYFGPGTRLTVL.

In DNA, the CDR3 is TGCAGTGCCGAGGACAGGCAGAATGAGCAGTTCTTC. Translation: CSAEDRQNEQFF. The J gene is TRBJ2-1, the V gene TRBV20-1; TRBD1 matches 7 bases. The CDR3 consists of 12 residues. The V segment lost 6 bases and the J segment 7 bases; nucleotides outside the gene matches: 6. Germline assignment: CDR1 DFQATT and CDR2 SNEGSKA (reference sequence).

The sample holds one count of this clonotype. This rearrangement joins TRBV6-4 to TRBJ2-1, with TRBD2 as a possible D gene (5 bases). Trimming stripped 3 bases from V and 2 bases from J, with 11 bases between. The CDR3 is 15 residues long. Germline loops: CDR1 MRHNA, CDR2 SNTAGT. The CDR3, as DNA: TGTGCCAGCAGTGATACAGCGGACCCCTACAATGAGCAGTTCTTC. This sequence encodes CASSDTADPYNEQFF.

This clonotype was found a few times. This chain joins TRBV6-5 and TRBJ2-7; maybe TRBD2 (7 bases). V gave up 2 bases and J gave up 7 bases, with 12 bases separating them. Germline lookup yields CDR1 MNHEY and CDR2 SVGAGI. The CDR3 has 13 residues. The CDR3 loop reads CASSYRGAGEQYF. CDR3 DNA: TGTGCCAGCAGTTACCGGGGGGCGGGGGAGCAGTACTTC.

The chain uses TRBV6-1 and TRBJ2-7; TRBD1 aligns across 11 bases. The CDR3 totals 14 residues. V lost 7 bases to trimming and J lost 4 bases; unmatched junction nucleotides: 6. The germline V gene encodes CDR1 MNHNS and CDR2 SASEGT. CDR3 nucleotide sequence: TGTGCCAGCACCGAGGACAGGGGGCAGTACGAGCAGTACTTC. Translating gives CASTEDRGQYEQYF.

The chain joins TRBV20-1 to TRBJ1-2; D not certain. The germline V gene has CDR1 DFQATT and CDR2 SNEGSKA (reference sequence). The CDR3 runs 13 residues. V lost 6 bases, J lost 2 bases, and 13 bases lay in between. The CDR3 is CSARRGGNYGYTF. The CDR3 DNA reads as TGCAGTGCGCGCCGGGGAGGGAACTATGGCTACACCTTC.

The chain recombines TRBV20-1 with TRBJ1-2, with unresolved D. Trimming removed 5 bases at V and 4 bases at J, with 17 bases between. Per germline, CDR1 DFQATT and CDR2 SNEGSKA (reference sequence). The CDR3 is 14 residues long. In nucleotides, the CDR3 is TGCAGTGCTGGAAACCTGATTCAAGCCTATGGCTACACCTTC. Its translation: CSAGNLIQAYGYTF.

In this sample, this clonotype turned up a few times. This chain links TRBV29-1 with TRBJ2-7, with 10 nucleotides matching TRBD2. The germline V gene has CDR1 SQVTM and CDR2 ANQGSEA. The CDR3 length is 13 residues. The V and J ends lost 5 bases and 3 bases, in that order; junction bases with no gene match: 4. DNA for the CDR3: TGCAGCGTTCCCGGACTAGCGGACTACGAGCAGTACTTC. Translated: CSVPGLADYEQYF.

This clonotype was counted between two and nine times. CDR3 loop: CASSSQTGGTDTQYF. Written as DNA, the CDR3 is TGTGCCAGCAGCTCTCAGACAGGGGGCACAGATACGCAGTATTTT. The chain joins TRBV7-9 to TRBJ2-3, with 8 bases aligning to TRBD1. Germline trimming cut 4 bases from V and 1 base from J; bases unmatched to any gene: 4. Germline V lookup: CDR1 SEHNR, CDR2 FQNEAQ (reference sequence). The CDR3 is 15 residues long.

This clonotype was seen more than once but under ten times. The chain uses TRBV5-1 and TRBJ2-7, with D unclear. This CDR3 contains 14 residues. Trimming took 0 bases from V and 1 from J, leaving 8 bases between them. Per the germline V gene, CDR1 is SGHRS and CDR2 is YFSETQ. DNA of the CDR3: TGCGCCAGCAGCTTGGGTGACACATCCTACGAGCAGTACTTC. This translates into CASSLGDTSYEQYF. The variable domain in full, completed from reference TRBV5-1 and TRBJ2-7, reads KAGVTQTPRYLIKTRGQQVTLSCSPISGHRSVSWYQQTPGQGLQFLFEYFSETQRNKGNFPGRFSGRQFSNSRSEMNVSTLELGDSALYLCASSLGDTSYEQYFGPGTRLTVT.

The table lists this clonotype with a few counts. V and J are TRBV7-8 and TRBJ1-5, with TRBD1 identical over 8 bases. V was pared by 6 bases and J by 0 bases, with 10 bases of the junction left unmatched. Germline CDR1 reads SGHVS; CDR2 reads FQNEAQ. The length of the CDR3 is 17 residues. The CDR3 region is CASSKWTGIDSNQPQHF. The CDR3, as DNA: TGTGCCAGCAGTAAATGGACAGGGATCGATAGCAATCAGCCCCAGCATTTT.

The chain employs TRBV29-1 and TRBJ2-3; D may correspond to TRBD1 or TRBD2 (6 bases each). V shed 6 bases and J shed 5 bases, with 15 bases lying between them. This CDR3 is built from 13 residues. The germline CDR1 and CDR2 sequences are SQVTM and ANQGSEA. In DNA, the CDR3 is TGCAGCGTGAACGGGAAGGGGGGAGATACGCAGTATTTT. Translating it yields CSVNGKGGDTQYF.

This clonotype was detected a few times. Written as DNA, the CDR3 is TGCAGCGTTTATCCTCCGAGCGGGGAAGAGACCCAGTACTTC. Its translation is CSVYPPSGEETQYF. This chain connects TRBV29-1 to TRBJ2-5; 7 bases are shared with TRBD2. CDR1 SQVTM and CDR2 ANQGSEA come from the germline V gene. The CDR3 contains 14 residues. The V and J ends lost 5 bases and 3 bases, in that order; junction bases with no gene match: 9.

This rearrangement joins TRBV2 to TRBJ2-1, with TRBD2 as a possible D gene (5 bases). V dropped 1 base and J dropped 8 bases, with 15 bases sitting between them. Germline assignment: CDR1 SNHLY and CDR2 FYNNEI. CDR3 length: 15 amino acids. CDR3 DNA sequence: TGTGCCAGCAGTGAAGGCTACCGGGGAGCCGATGAGCAGTTCTTC. Its protein product is CASSEGYRGADEQFF.

The CDR3 coding sequence is TGTGCCAGCAGTGAAAGGCCGCAGGGTCGAGCTTTCTTT. Amino acid sequence: CASSERPQGRAFF. The V and J genes are TRBV25-1 and TRBJ1-1; perhaps TRBD1 as D (5 bases). The germline CDR1 and CDR2 sequences are MGHDK and SYGVNS. The CDR3 spans 13 residues. V was clipped by 2 bases and J by 10 bases, with 14 bases between them.

V and J are TRBV20-1 and TRBJ1-2, with TRBD1 matching over 8 bases. J was trimmed by 9 bases and V by 5 bases; bases with no gene match: 8. Germline V CDR1 and CDR2: DFQATT, SNEGSKA (reference sequence). The CDR3 loop spans 12 amino acids. CDR3: CSAPWTGLSYTF. The CDR3 DNA reads as TGCAGTGCTCCATGGACAGGGCTAAGCTACACCTTC.